This T cell receptor beta chain was documented in a study of post-analysis software for immune sequencing data. Study as a whole: Included among the disease courses, which were recorded for the cohort, were relapsing-remitting, secondary progressive and progressive-relapsing multiple sclerosis.

Unique molecular identifiers were built into the TCR beta cDNA libraries. MiXCR, run by TCRdb on the PCR reads, gives a single entry per CDR3 protein. In the table there are approximately 690,000 distinct CDR3 sequences, 55% to 60% of which are singletons. This CDR3 has 15 residues. Whole-study results and caveats: Those with multiple sclerosis, the patient group, showed significantly lower normalized Chao1 diversity than controls. Strong co-clustering by F measure was evident for samples that had been prepared in the same batch. Included in a set of four or five TRBV segments more frequent in patients than controls were TRBV5-6, TRBV5-1 and TRBV20-1.

A single count supports this clonotype. Its target is not known. The chain uses TRBV21-1 and TRBJ2-1; the tabulated D call, TRBD1, remains unverified against the DNA. TRBV21-1 is termed a pseudogene. This clonotype was sampled from a girl aged 2 to 9 with multiple sclerosis. The specimen was blood. The CDR3 DNA reads TGTGCCAGCAGCTTCCCAGGGTCCGTTTACAATGAGCAGTTCTTC. Translating gives CASSFPGSVYNEQFF.